The 27 T cell receptor beta chains in this list originate from one sample, sequenced in a study of CD8+CD57+ T cells in acquired aplastic anemia. Investigators profiled TCR beta VDJ and CDR3 from genomic DNA template. TCRdb reprocessed the reads with MiXCR, giving one entry per CDR3 protein. The data hold 50,000 to 70,000 distinct CDR3 sequences, with about 50% observed a single time. The specimen was sorted CD4+, CD8+, or CD8+CD57+ T cells (not recorded which) from PBMCs. These receptors came from a human donor in good health, serving as a control.

This chain links TRBV9 with TRBJ2-1; 10 nucleotides agree with TRBD2. Germline values: CDR1 SGDLS, CDR2 YYNGEE. The CDR3 has 17 amino acids. V gave up 5 bases and J gave up 6 bases; unmatched junction bases: 14. CDR3 residues: CASSFPLAGNNTNEQFF. Written as DNA, the CDR3 is TGTGCCAGCAGTTTCCCACTAGCGGGAAATAATACCAATGAGCAGTTCTTC.

The CDR3 protein is CSARDPWATYEQYF. The CDR3 coding sequence is TGCAGTGCTAGAGACCCTTGGGCGACCTACGAGCAGTACTTC. The chain has TRBV20-1 and TRBJ2-7; D ambiguous. Trimming pared 0 bases from V and 2 bases from J, leaving 11 bases between. The CDR3 has 14 amino acids. Per the germline V gene, CDR1 is DFQATT and CDR2 is SNEGSKA (reference sequence).

This clonotype appeared once. The chain carries TRBV7-2 and TRBJ2-5, with 7 bases aligning to TRBD1. Germline loops: CDR1 SGHTA, CDR2 FQGNSA. V was clipped by 2 bases and J by 2 bases; unmatched bases: 2. The CDR3 extends over 14 amino acids. CDR3 sequence (DNA): TGTGCCAGCAGCTTACGGGACAGACAAGAGACCCAGTACTTC. Encoded protein: CASSLRDRQETQYF.

This sequence joins TRBV29-1 and TRBJ1-1; no reliable D call. The V end lost 7 bases, the J end lost 3 bases, and 15 bases lay between the germline ends. Germline V gene lookup returns CDR1 SQVTM and CDR2 ANQGSEA. The CDR3 runs 13 residues. CDR3 sequence: CSAGLAQDTEAFF. As DNA, the CDR3 is TGCAGCGCCGGACTGGCGCAGGACACTGAAGCTTTCTTT.

V usage is TRBV15 and J usage is TRBJ2-5, with D tentatively TRBD1 (5 bases). The CDR3 length is 14 residues. V was shortened by 3 bases and J by 0 bases, with 8 bases between the two germline ends. Looked up from germline, CDR1 is LNHNV and CDR2 is YYDKDF (reference sequence). CDR3 sequence reads: CATSRGHNQETQYF. Here the CDR3 DNA reads TGTGCCACCAGCAGGGGGCATAACCAAGAGACCCAGTACTTC.

At least ten counts were recorded for this clonotype. V is TRBV7-3 and J is TRBJ2-1; D remains ambiguous. Germline CDR1 is SGHTA and CDR2 is FQGTGA. The germline V and J ends were trimmed by 5 bases and 12 bases, with 17 bases remaining between them. This CDR3 is 13 amino acids long. CDR3 in amino acids: CASSPTPLGAQFF. Here the CDR3 DNA reads TGTGCCAGCAGCCCAACACCGCTTGGAGCGCAGTTCTTC.

The sample holds a few counts of this clonotype. This could be a read error, since a much larger clone is one nucleotide away. V and J are TRBV5-1 and TRBJ1-1; 8 nucleotides line up with TRBD1. CDR3 length: 15 residues. The trim removed 4 bases at V and 3 bases at J, leaving 8 bases unmatched. CDR1 and CDR2 (germline): SGHRS, YFSETQ. The CDR3 here is CASSAQGATDTEAFF. The DNA for the CDR3 is TGCGCCAGCAGCGCCCAGGGGGCGACAGACACTGAAGCTTTCTTT.

The chain recombines TRBV24-1 with TRBJ1-2, with D hard to call. There are 11 residues in the CDR3. Trimming stripped 4 bases from V and 8 bases from J, with 7 bases between. CDR1 KGHDR and CDR2 SFDVKD come from the germline V gene. The CDR3, as DNA: TGTGCCACCAGTGACCCAGTAGGCTACACCTTC. Translation gives CATSDPVGYTF.

The rearrangement joins TRBV19 to TRBJ1-2; D not resolved. The germline gives CDR1 LNHDA, CDR2 SQIVND (reference sequence). There are 13 residues in the CDR3. Deletions cut 2 bases from V and 2 bases from J, with 6 bases between. CDR3 protein: CASSIRGNYGYTF. The CDR3 nucleotides read TGTGCCAGTAGTATACGCGGGAACTATGGCTACACCTTC.

This clonotype was seen at least ten times. The chain joins TRBV19 to TRBJ1-2; TRBD1 is a possible D gene (5 bases). This CDR3 has 17 amino acids. V lost 3 bases and J lost 4, with 21 bases in between. Germline V gene lookup returns CDR1 LNHDA and CDR2 SQIVND (reference sequence). The CDR3 DNA is TGTGCCAGTAGTATCGCTCGTGTGGCAGGGTTAGCCTATGGCTACACCTTC. This encodes CASSIARVAGLAYGYTF.

This clonotype was counted many times. This chain uses TRBV5-6 with TRBJ1-1, with D possibly matching TRBD1 (6 bases). Germline V CDR1 and CDR2: SGHDT, YYEEEE. Trimming shortened V by 4 bases and J by 10 bases, and 14 bases separated the two germline ends. The CDR3 loop spans 12 amino acids. CDR3: CASSGAGGRAFF. In DNA, the CDR3 is TGTGCCAGCAGCGGCGCTGGGGGGCGAGCTTTCTTT.

This chain joins TRBV19 and TRBJ2-3, with D perhaps being TRBD1 or TRBD2 (5 bases each). Trimming took off 4 bases at V and 3 bases at J, with 11 bases between the two ends. The CDR3 has 14 residues. The germline V gene has CDR1 LNHDA and CDR2 SQIVND (reference sequence). The CDR3 coding sequence is TGTGCCAGTAGTACGGACGGGGCTACAGATACGCAGTATTTT. Protein product: CASSTDGATDTQYF.

The chain carries TRBV10-3 and TRBJ1-6, with D possibly being TRBD1 (5 bases). The V gene lost 4 bases and the J gene lost 17 bases, with 18 bases spanning the gap. The germline V gene encodes CDR1 ENHRY and CDR2 SYGVKD. This CDR3 has 13 residues. The CDR3 sequence is CAISARARGAIHF. CDR3 DNA: TGTGCCATCAGTGCTAGGGCTAGAGGGGCCATCCACTTT.

The V call is TRBV7-8, the J call TRBJ2-7, with TRBD2 as a possible D gene (6 bases). This CDR3 contains 13 residues. V lost 1 base to trimming and J lost 4 bases, with 8 bases between them. The germline V gene has CDR1 SGHVS and CDR2 FQNEAQ. Here the CDR3 reads CASSLGRVYEQYF. The CDR3 nucleotides read TGTGCCAGCAGCTTAGGGAGGGTGTACGAGCAGTACTTC.

The chain joins TRBV15 to TRBJ1-6; 7 nucleotides align to TRBD1. The CDR3 covers 18 residues. In germline, CDR1 is LNHNV, CDR2 YYDKDF (reference sequence). V lost 3 bases, J lost 9 bases, and 17 bases stayed unmatched. The CDR3 loop is CATSSDRTGGGWGSPLHF. The CDR3 nucleotides read TGTGCCACCAGCAGCGACCGGACAGGCGGAGGTTGGGGTTCACCCCTCCACTTT.

This clonotype was detected many times. The gene calls are TRBV6-1 and TRBJ2-3, with TRBD2 matching over 11 bases. The V and J ends lost 4 bases and 4 bases, in that order; junction bases with no gene match: 4. This CDR3 has 15 residues. The germline CDR1 and CDR2 sequences are MNHNS and SASEGT. This CDR3 is CASSATSGSADTQYF. CDR3 bases: TGTGCCAGCAGTGCCACTAGCGGGAGCGCAGATACGCAGTATTTT.

This clonotype was recorded only once. In this CDR3 the conserved last residue, phenylalanine or tryptophan, is missing, so a read error is likely. The DNA is omitted, as the CDR3 cannot be located on it reliably, and the CDR3 follows TCRdb's listing. The chain links TRBV3-1 to TRBJ1-1; the table calls TRBD1, which could not be checked here. With termini counted, the CDR3 has 15 amino acids. Germline V CDR1 and CDR2: LGHDT, YNNKEL (reference sequence). The CDR3: CASTRQGARDTEASS.

This chain joins TRBV12-3 or TRBV12-4 and TRBJ1-2; 7 bases are shared with TRBD1. The CDR3 contains 12 residues. Losses at the gene ends were 6 bases for V and 7 bases for J; bases not matched to a gene: 5. Here the CDR3 DNA reads TGTGCCAGCAGATCAACAGGGGTTGGCTACACCTTC. Its translation: CASRSTGVGYTF.

This clonotype was observed many times. The rearrangement uses TRBV12-3 or TRBV12-4 and TRBJ2-2; D is unclear. The CDR3 spans 13 residues. Trimming shortened V by 6 bases and J by 6 bases, and 11 bases separated the two germline ends. The chain's CDR3 is CASSPIGAGELFF. CDR3 bases: TGTGCCAGCAGCCCGATCGGTGCCGGGGAGCTGTTTTTT.

The rearrangement joins TRBV15 to TRBJ1-2, with unresolved D. The CDR3 loop spans 14 amino acids. Trimming left V 5 bases short and J 8 bases short, with 18 bases between. Per germline, CDR1 LNHNV and CDR2 YYDKDF (reference sequence). This CDR3 is CATSPDRGRRGYTF. The CDR3 DNA reads as TGTGCCACCAGCCCTGATCGAGGGCGGCGGGGCTACACCTTC.

This clonotype was found once. V and J are TRBV29-1 and TRBJ2-7, with D unresolved. V was cut by 6 bases and J by 2 bases, with 11 bases left in between. CDR1 is SQVTM and CDR2 is ANQGSEA in the germline V gene. The CDR3 has 12 amino acids. DNA for the CDR3: TGCAGCGTCCTCGAGGCACCCTACGAGCAGTACTTC. Translation: CSVLEAPYEQYF.

This sequence joins TRBV25-1 and TRBJ1-2; 7 positions agree with TRBD1. CDR3 length: 14 residues. From germline, CDR1 is MGHDK and CDR2 SYGVNS. V lost 2 bases, J lost 4 bases, and 4 bases stayed unmatched. The DNA of the CDR3 is TGTGCCAGCAGTGAAGCCAGACAGGGCTATGGCTACACCTTC. Amino acid sequence: CASSEARQGYGYTF.

This clonotype was recorded many times. CDR3 DNA: TGTGCCAGCAGCAGGACAGGGTTTGGGACCCAGTACTTC. This translates into CASSRTGFGTQYF. The V gene is TRBV14, the J gene TRBJ2-5, with TRBD1 matching over 8 bases. There are 13 residues in the CDR3. The germline V gene has CDR1 SGHDN and CDR2 FVKESK. The V segment lost 5 bases and the J segment 7 bases; nucleotides outside the gene matches: 6.

Remarks on this clonotype: Likely a read error: the CDR3 ends without its conserved phenylalanine or tryptophan. The chain combines TRBV7-7 with TRBJ2-7; 8 bases map to TRBD2. Trimming removed 3 bases from V and 2 bases from J; junction bases left unmatched: 3. Germline CDR1 and CDR2: SSHAT and FNYEAQ (reference sequence). The CDR3 consists of 14 residues. CDR3 in DNA: TGTGCCAGCAGCTTGGGACTAGGACCCTACGAGCAGTACATC. Amino acids: CASSLGLGPYEQYI.

With regard to this clonotype: Germline and junction disagree at one end, which may indicate a read error. The chain joins TRBV7-9 to TRBJ2-5; a possible D gene is TRBD1 (5 bases). Germline CDR1 and CDR2: SEHNR and FQNEAQ (reference sequence). The CDR3 extends over 8 amino acids. The CDR3 loop is CASSLEGF. CDR3 in DNA: TGTGCCAGCAGCTTAGAGGGGTTC.

There are many counts of this clonotype. The rearrangement links TRBV20-1 to TRBJ1-1; 8 bases match TRBD1. The germline CDR1 and CDR2 sequences are DFQATT and SNEGSKA (reference sequence). Unmatched junction bases numbered 5, after V lost 4 bases and J lost 4 bases. CDR3 length: 13 amino acids. CDR3 loop: CSANGQGGTEAFF. The DNA for the CDR3 is TGCAGTGCTAATGGACAGGGCGGCACTGAAGCTTTCTTT.

The chain joins TRBV11-3 to TRBJ1-3, with D unresolved. Trimming shortened V by 2 bases and J by 0 bases, and 8 bases separated the two germline ends. CDR3 length: 15 residues. Germline assignment: CDR1 SGHNT and CDR2 YENEEA. CDR3 nucleotides: TGTGCCAGCAGCTTATACACCCGCTCTGGAAACACCATATATTTT. Protein sequence: CASSLYTRSGNTIYF.